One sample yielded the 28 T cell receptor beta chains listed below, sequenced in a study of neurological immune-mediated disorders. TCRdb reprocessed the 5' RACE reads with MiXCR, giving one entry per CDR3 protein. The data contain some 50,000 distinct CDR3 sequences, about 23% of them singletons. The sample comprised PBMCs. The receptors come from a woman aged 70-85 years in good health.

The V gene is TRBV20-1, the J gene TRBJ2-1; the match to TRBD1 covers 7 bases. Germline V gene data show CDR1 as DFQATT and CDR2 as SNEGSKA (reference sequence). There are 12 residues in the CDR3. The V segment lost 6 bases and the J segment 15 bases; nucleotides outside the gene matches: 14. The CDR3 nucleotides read TGCAGTGCGACCGGTATAGGGGGCGCGGGGTTCTTC. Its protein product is CSATGIGGAGFF.

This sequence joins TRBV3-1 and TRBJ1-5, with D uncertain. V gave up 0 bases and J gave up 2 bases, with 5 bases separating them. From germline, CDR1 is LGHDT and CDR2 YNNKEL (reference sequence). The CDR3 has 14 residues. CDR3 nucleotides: TGTGCCAGCAGCCAAGACCGGGGCAATCAGCCCCAGCATTTT. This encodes CASSQDRGNQPQHF.

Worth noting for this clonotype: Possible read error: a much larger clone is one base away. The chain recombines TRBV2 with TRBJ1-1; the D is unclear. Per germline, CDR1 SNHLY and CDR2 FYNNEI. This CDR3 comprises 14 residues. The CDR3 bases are TGTGTCAGCAGTGAGTACAGCATGAACACTGAAGCTTTCTTT. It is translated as CVSSEYSMNTEAFF.

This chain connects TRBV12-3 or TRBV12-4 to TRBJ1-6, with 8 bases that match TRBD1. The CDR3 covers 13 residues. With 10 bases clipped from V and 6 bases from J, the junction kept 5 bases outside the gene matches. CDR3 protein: CATADRANSPLHF. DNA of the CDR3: TGTGCCACTGCGGACAGGGCTAATTCACCCCTCCACTTT.

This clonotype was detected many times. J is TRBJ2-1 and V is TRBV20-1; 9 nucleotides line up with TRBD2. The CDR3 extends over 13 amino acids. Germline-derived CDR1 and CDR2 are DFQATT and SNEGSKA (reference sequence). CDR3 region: CRPLAGGFNEQFF. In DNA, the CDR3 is TGCAGACCTCTGGCGGGAGGGTTTAATGAGCAGTTCTTC.

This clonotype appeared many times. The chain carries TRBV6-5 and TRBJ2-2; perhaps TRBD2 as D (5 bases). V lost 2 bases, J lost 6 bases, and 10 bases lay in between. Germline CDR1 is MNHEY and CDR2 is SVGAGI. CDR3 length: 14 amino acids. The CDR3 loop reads CASSYPTSPGELFF. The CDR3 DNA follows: TGTGCCAGCAGTTACCCTACTAGTCCCGGGGAGCTGTTTTTT.

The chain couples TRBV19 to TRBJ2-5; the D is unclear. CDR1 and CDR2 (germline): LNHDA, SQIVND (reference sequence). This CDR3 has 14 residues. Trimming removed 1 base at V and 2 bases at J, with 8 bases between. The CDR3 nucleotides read TGTGCCAGTAGTATAGCTCTAGTTCAAGAGACCCAGTACTTC. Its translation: CASSIALVQETQYF. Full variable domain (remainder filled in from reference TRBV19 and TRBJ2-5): DGGITQSPKYLFRKEGQNVTLSCEQNLNHDAMYWYRQDPGQGLRLIYYSQIVNDFQKGDIAEGYSVSREKKESFPLTVTSAQKNPTAFYLCASSIALVQETQYFGPGTRLLVL.

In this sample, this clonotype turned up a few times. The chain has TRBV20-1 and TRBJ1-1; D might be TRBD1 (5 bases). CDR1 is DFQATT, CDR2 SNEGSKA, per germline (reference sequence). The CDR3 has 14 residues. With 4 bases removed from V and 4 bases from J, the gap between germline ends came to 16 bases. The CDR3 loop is CSATEGTRGTEAFF. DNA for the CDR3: TGCAGTGCTACGGAGGGGACTCGGGGCACTGAAGCTTTCTTT.

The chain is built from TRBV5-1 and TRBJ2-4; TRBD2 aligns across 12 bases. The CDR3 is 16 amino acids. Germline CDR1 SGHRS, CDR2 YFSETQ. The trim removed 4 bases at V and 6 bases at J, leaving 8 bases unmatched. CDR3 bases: TGCGCCAGCAGCAGCAGCCTAGCGGGGGGGCCAAACATTCAGTACTTC. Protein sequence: CASSSSLAGGPNIQYF.

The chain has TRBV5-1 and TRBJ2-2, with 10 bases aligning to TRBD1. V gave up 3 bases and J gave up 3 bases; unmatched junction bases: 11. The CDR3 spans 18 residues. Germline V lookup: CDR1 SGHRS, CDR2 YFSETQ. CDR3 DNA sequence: TGCGCCAGCAGCTCCTGGACAGGGGGAAGGAGGGACACCGGGGAGCTGTTTTTT. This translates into CASSSWTGGRRDTGELFF.

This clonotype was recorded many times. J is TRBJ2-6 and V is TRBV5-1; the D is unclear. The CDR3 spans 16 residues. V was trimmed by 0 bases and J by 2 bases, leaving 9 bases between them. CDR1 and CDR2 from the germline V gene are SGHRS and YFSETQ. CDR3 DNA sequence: TGCGCCAGCAGCTTGGTTTTGGCAACTGGGGCCAACGTCCTGACTTTC. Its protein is CASSLVLATGANVLTF.

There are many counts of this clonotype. CDR3 amino acids: CASSLDDNVQYF. The DNA for the CDR3 is TGCGCCAGCAGCTTGGATGACAATGTGCAGTACTTC. V is TRBV5-1 and J is TRBJ2-7; unclear D gene. The CDR3 has 12 residues. Germline-derived CDR1 and CDR2 are SGHRS and YFSETQ. The ends were cut back, 0 bases at V and 9 bases at J, with 10 bases in the middle.

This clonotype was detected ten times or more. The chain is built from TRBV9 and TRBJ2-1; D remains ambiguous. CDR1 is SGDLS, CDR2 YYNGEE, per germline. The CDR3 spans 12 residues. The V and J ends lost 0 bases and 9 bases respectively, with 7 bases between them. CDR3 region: CASSVDRVEQFF. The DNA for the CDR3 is TGTGCCAGCAGCGTAGATCGGGTTGAGCAGTTCTTC.

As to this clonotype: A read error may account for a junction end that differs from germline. CDR3 DNA sequence: TGTGCCAGCACCCGGGACAGGGGCTCCAACGGTGAAAAACCGTTTTTT. The encoded protein is CASTRDRGSNGEKPFF. The V gene is TRBV7-9, the J gene TRBJ1-4; TRBD1 matches at 10 bases. The length of the CDR3 is 16 residues. In germline, CDR1 is SEHNR, CDR2 FQNEAQ (reference sequence).

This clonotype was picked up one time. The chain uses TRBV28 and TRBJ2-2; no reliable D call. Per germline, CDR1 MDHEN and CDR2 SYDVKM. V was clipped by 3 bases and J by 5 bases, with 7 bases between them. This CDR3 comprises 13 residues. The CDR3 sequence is CASSFMGTGELFF. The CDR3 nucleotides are TGTGCCAGCAGTTTTATGGGGACCGGGGAGCTGTTTTTT.

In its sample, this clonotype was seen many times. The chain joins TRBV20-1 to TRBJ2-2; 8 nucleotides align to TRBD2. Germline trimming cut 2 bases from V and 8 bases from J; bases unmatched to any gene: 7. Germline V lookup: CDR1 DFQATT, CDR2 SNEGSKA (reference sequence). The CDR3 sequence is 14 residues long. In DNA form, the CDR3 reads TGCAGTGCTAGACCCAGCGGGAGATCTGGGGAGCTGTTTTTT. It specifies CSARPSGRSGELFF.

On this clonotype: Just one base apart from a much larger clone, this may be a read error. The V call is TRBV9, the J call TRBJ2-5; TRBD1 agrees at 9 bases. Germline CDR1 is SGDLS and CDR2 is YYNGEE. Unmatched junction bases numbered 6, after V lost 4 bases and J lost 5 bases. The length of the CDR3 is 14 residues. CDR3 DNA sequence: TGTGCCAGCAGCATGACGGGACAGGGTGAGACCCAGTACTTC. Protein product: CASSMTGQGETQYF.

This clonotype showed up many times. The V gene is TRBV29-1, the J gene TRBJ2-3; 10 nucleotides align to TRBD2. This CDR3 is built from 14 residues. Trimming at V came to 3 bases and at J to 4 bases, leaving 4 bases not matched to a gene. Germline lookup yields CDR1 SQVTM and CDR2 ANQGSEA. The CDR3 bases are TGCAGCGTTGACCCTAGCGGGGGAGCAGATACGCAGTATTTT. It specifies CSVDPSGGADTQYF.

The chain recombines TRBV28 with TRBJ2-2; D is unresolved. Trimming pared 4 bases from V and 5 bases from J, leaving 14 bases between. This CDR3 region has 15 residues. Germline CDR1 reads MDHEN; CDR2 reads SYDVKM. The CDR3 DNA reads TGTGCCAGCAGTTATATAGGGCAGACTACCGGGGAGCTGTTTTTT. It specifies CASSYIGQTTGELFF.

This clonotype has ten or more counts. This CDR3 reads CASSPGEDTEAFF. In nucleotides, the CDR3 is TGCGCCAGCAGCCCGGGTGAGGACACTGAAGCTTTCTTT. The rearrangement links TRBV5-1 to TRBJ1-1; D is undetermined. Germline V gene data show CDR1 as SGHRS and CDR2 as YFSETQ. This CDR3 comprises 13 residues. Trimming shortened V by 4 bases and J by 3 bases, and 10 bases separated the two germline ends.

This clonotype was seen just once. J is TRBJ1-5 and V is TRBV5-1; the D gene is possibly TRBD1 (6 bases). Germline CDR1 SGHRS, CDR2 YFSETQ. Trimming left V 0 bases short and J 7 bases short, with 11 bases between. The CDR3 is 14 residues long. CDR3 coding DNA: TGCGCCAGCAGCTTGGAAGGGGGAGCCCAGCCCCAGCATTTT. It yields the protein CASSLEGGAQPQHF.

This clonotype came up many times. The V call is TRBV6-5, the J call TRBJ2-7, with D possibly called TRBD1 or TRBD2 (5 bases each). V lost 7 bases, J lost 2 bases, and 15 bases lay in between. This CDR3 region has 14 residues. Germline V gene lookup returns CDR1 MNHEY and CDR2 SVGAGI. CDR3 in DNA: TGTGCCAGCATCATCCGGGACGGCCCCTACGAGCAGTACTTC. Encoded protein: CASIIRDGPYEQYF.

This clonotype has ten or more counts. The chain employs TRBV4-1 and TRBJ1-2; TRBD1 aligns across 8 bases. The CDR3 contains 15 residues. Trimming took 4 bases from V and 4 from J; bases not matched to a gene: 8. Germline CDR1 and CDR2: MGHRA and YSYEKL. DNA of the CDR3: TGCGCCAGCAGCCGGCCGGGACAGGAATTCTATGGCTACACCTTC. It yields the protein CASSRPGQEFYGYTF.

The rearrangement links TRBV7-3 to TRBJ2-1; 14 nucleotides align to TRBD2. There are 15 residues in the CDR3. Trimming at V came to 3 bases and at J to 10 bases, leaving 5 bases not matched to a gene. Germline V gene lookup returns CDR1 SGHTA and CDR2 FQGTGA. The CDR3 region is CASSLGLAGVREQFF. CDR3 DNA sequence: TGTGCCAGCAGCTTGGGACTAGCGGGGGTGAGAGAGCAGTTCTTC.

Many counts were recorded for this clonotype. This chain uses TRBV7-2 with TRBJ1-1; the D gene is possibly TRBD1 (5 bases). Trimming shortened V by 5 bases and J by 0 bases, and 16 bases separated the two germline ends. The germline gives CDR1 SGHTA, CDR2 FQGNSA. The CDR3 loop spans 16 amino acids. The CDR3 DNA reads TGTGCCAGCAGCCTACAGGTTGCAGGCCTGAACACTGAAGCTTTCTTT. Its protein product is CASSLQVAGLNTEAFF.

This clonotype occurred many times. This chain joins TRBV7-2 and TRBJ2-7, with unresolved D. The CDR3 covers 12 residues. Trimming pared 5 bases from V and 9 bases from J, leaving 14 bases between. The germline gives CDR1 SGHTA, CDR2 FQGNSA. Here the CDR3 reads CASSPRELRQYF. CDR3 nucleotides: TGTGCCAGCAGCCCCCGCGAACTGAGGCAGTACTTC.

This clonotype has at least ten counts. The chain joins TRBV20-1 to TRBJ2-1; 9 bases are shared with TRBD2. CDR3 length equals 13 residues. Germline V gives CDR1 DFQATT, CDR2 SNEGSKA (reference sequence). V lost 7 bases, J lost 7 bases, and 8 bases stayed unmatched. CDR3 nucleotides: TGCAGTGTAAGTAGCGGGAGAAGGAATGAGCAGTTCTTC. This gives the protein CSVSSGRRNEQFF.

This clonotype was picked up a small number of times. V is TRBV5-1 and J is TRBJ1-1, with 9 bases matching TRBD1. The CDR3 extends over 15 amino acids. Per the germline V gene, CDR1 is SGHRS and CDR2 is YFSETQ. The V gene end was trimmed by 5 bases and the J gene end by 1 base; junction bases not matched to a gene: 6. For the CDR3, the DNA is TGCGCCAGCAGAAGTGGGACAGGGCCGAACACTGAAGCTTTCTTT. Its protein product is CASRSGTGPNTEAFF.